These 18 T cell receptor beta chains originate from one sample sequenced in a study of blood T cell repertoires in COVID-19. Profiling relied on immunoSEQ multiplex PCR, and the TCRdb table lists in-frame clones only, not all of them. In the table there are roughly 380,000 clones, around 87% of which are singletons. Sequenced input: PBMCs or T cells enriched from blood (not recorded which). These receptors originate from a man under 40 who had recovered from COVID-19.

The V and J genes are TRBV6-2 or TRBV6-3 and TRBJ1-1; tentatively, D is TRBD1 (5 bases). V dropped 1 base and J dropped 1 base, with 7 bases sitting between them. The length of the CDR3 is 14 residues. Germline-derived CDR1 and CDR2 are MNHEY and SVGEGT. The CDR3 loop is CASSYYGGNTEAFF. For the CDR3, the DNA is TGTGCCAGCAGTTACTACGGGGGGAACACTGAAGCTTTCTTT.

The chain couples TRBV2 to TRBJ2-5, with 9 bases aligning to TRBD2. This CDR3 contains 15 residues. The V gene end was trimmed by 2 bases and the J gene end by 1 base; junction bases not matched to a gene: 2. CDR1 and CDR2 from the germline V gene are SNHLY and FYNNEI. CDR3 sequence (DNA): TGTGCCAGCAGTGAAAAGCGGGGGGTCCAAGAGACCCAGTACTTC. This codes for CASSEKRGVQETQYF. Filled out from reference TRBV2 and TRBJ2-5, the complete variable domain reads EPEVTQTPSHQVTQMGQEVILRCVPISNHLYFYWYRQILGQKVEFLVSFYNNEISEKSEIFDDQFSVERPDGSNFTLKIRSTKLEDSAMYFCASSEKRGVQETQYFGPGTRLLVL.

A single count supports this clone. This chain links TRBV27 with TRBJ1-6; the D gene is possibly TRBD1 (6 bases). Germline V gene lookup returns CDR1 MNHEY and CDR2 SMNVEV (reference sequence). CDR3 length: 14 residues. The V end was cut by 4 bases, the J end by 7 bases, with 11 bases between. CDR3 coding DNA: TGTGCCAGCAGTTCTGGACAGCGGAATTCACCCCTCCACTTT. Its protein is CASSSGQRNSPLHF.

The genes are TRBV3-1 (or the pseudogene TRBV3-2) and TRBJ2-5; D is perhaps TRBD2 (6 bases). Germline assignment: CDR1 LGHDT and CDR2 YNNKEL (reference sequence). This CDR3 has 14 amino acids. V was shortened by 2 bases and J by 4 bases, with 11 bases between the two germline ends. The CDR3 coding sequence is TGTGCCAGCAGCCAATACGGGGGAGGAGAGACCCAGTACTTC. Its protein is CASSQYGGGETQYF.

This chain connects TRBV9 to TRBJ2-6, with D uncertain. Germline CDR1 reads SGDLS; CDR2 reads YYNGEE. V was pared by 4 bases and J by 3 bases, with 5 bases between. There are 13 residues in the CDR3. The DNA for the CDR3 is TGTGCCAGCAGCCTTAATGGGGCCAACGTCCTGACTTTC. It yields the protein CASSLNGANVLTF.

The genes are TRBV19 and TRBJ1-1; tentative D call: TRBD1 (5 bases). The CDR3 is 13 residues long. Germline V gives CDR1 LNHDA, CDR2 SQIVND (reference sequence). Trimming pared 7 bases from V and 0 bases from J, leaving 9 bases between. The CDR3 DNA is TGTGCCAGTACCCGGGGGTTGAACACTGAAGCTTTCTTT. It specifies CASTRGLNTEAFF.

This clone was recorded only once. The identical CDR3 is also encoded by other nucleotide sequences in the sample. The gene calls are TRBV11-2 and TRBJ2-3; D unresolved. The germline V gene encodes CDR1 SGHAT and CDR2 FQNNGV. CDR3 size: 12 residues. V lost 6 bases to trimming and J lost 1 base, with 5 bases between them. DNA for the CDR3: TGTGCCAGCAGTTCCGGCACAGATACGCAGTATTTT. Amino acids: CASSSGTDTQYF. Drawing the rest from reference TRBV11-2 and TRBJ2-3, the complete variable domain is EAGVAQSPRYKIIEKRQSVAFWCNPISGHATLYWYQQILGQGPKLLIQFQNNGVVDDSQLPKDRFSAERLKGVDSTLKIQPAKLEDSAVYLCASSSGTDTQYFGPGTRLTVL.

V and J are TRBV27 and TRBJ1-1; D is unresolved. Germline V gene sequence: CDR1 MNHEY, CDR2 SMNVEV (reference sequence). This CDR3 comprises 11 residues. V lost 6 bases and J lost 1, with 3 bases in between. This CDR3 is CASRRNTEAFF. CDR3 coding DNA: TGTGCCAGCAGGCGGAACACTGAAGCTTTCTTT.

The rearrangement uses TRBV7-9 and TRBJ2-7; TRBD1 agrees at 12 bases. The CDR3 loop spans 16 amino acids. The germline CDR1 and CDR2 sequences are SEHNR and FQNEAQ (reference sequence). J lost 3 bases, V lost 0 bases, and 3 bases had no gene match. CDR3 sequence: CASSLAGTGGNYEQYF. The CDR3 coding sequence is TGTGCCAGCAGCTTAGCCGGGACAGGGGGCAACTACGAGCAGTACTTC. The full variable domain, its missing parts supplied by reference TRBV7-9 and TRBJ2-7, is DTGVSQNPRHKITKRGQNVTFRCDPISEHNRLYWYRQTLGQGPEFLTYFQNEAQLEKSRLLSDRFSAERPKGSFSTLEIQRTEQGDSAMYLCASSLAGTGGNYEQYFGPGTRLTVT.

V gene TRBV6-4 combines with J gene TRBJ2-3; TRBD1 matches at 7 bases. V dropped 5 bases and J dropped 3; count of bases not matched to a gene: 5. In germline, CDR1 is MRHNA, CDR2 SNTAGT. The CDR3 length is 14 residues. CDR3 nucleotide sequence: TGTGCCAGCAGTACCGGGACAGAAACAGATACGCAGTATTTT. It translates to CASSTGTETDTQYF.

The chain recombines TRBV6-1 with TRBJ1-3; D not resolved. This CDR3 spans 16 amino acids. Trimming took off 2 bases at V and 0 bases at J, with 11 bases between the two ends. In germline, CDR1 is MNHNS, CDR2 SASEGT. The DNA of the CDR3 is TGTGCCAGCAGTGAAAGAGGCCTTCTCTCTGGAAACACCATATATTTT. Translation: CASSERGLLSGNTIYF.

This chain links TRBV6-2 or TRBV6-3 with TRBJ2-6; 8 bases map to TRBD1. The CDR3 loop spans 19 amino acids. Trimming cost V 0 bases and J 1 base; bases outside gene matches: 8. Germline V gene lookup returns CDR1 MNHEY and CDR2 SVGEGT. In DNA form, the CDR3 reads TGTGCCAGCAGTTACTCCAGGGGGCTCTTTATATCTGGGGCCAACGTCCTGACTTTC. Its translation: CASSYSRGLFISGANVLTF.

J is TRBJ1-4 and V is TRBV7-9, with D tentatively TRBD1 (6 bases). This CDR3 spans 14 amino acids. The germline V gene has CDR1 SEHNR and CDR2 FQNEAQ (reference sequence). The ends were cut back, 5 bases at V and 5 bases at J, with 12 bases in the middle. CDR3 residues: CASSTTGQNEKLFF. DNA for the CDR3: TGTGCCAGCAGCACGACCGGACAGAATGAAAAACTGTTTTTT. Full variable domain (missing parts from reference TRBV7-9 and TRBJ1-4): DTGVSQNPRHKITKRGQNVTFRCDPISEHNRLYWYRQTLGQGPEFLTYFQNEAQLEKSRLLSDRFSAERPKGSFSTLEIQRTEQGDSAMYLCASSTTGQNEKLFFGSGTQLSVL.

This clone appeared once. The chain employs TRBV29-1 and TRBJ1-2; possible D gene TRBD1, 6 bases. Per the germline V gene, CDR1 is SQVTM and CDR2 is ANQGSEA. The CDR3 extends over 12 amino acids. Trimming removed 7 bases from V and 3 bases from J, with 12 bases in between. The CDR3 DNA is TGCAGCGCCCCGGACAGACACTATGGCTACACCTTC. It encodes CSAPDRHYGYTF. Full variable domain (outside the CDR3, taken from reference TRBV29-1 and TRBJ1-2): SAVISQKPSRDICQRGTSLTIQCQVDSQVTMMFWYRQQPGQSLTLIATANQGSEATYESGFVIDKFPISRPNLTFSTLTVSNMSPEDSSIYLCSAPDRHYGYTFGSGTRLTVV.

V and J are TRBV9 and TRBJ1-2, with a possible D match to TRBD1 (5 bases). V shed 7 bases and J shed 4 bases, with 14 bases lying between them. This CDR3 contains 13 residues. Germline assignment: CDR1 SGDLS and CDR2 YYNGEE. The CDR3 protein is CASRRQGTYGYTF. The CDR3 nucleotides are TGTGCCAGCCGCCGTCAGGGTACCTATGGCTACACCTTC.

The V and J genes are TRBV5-8 and TRBJ1-5; D unclear. The germline gives CDR1 SGHTS, CDR2 YDEGEE. The CDR3 extends over 15 amino acids. Trimming pared 4 bases from V and 0 bases from J, leaving 11 bases between. The CDR3 sequence: CASSPAVYSNQPQHF. DNA for the CDR3: TGTGCCAGCAGCCCGGCGGTGTATAGCAATCAGCCCCAGCATTTT.

V gene TRBV19 combines with J gene TRBJ2-1; the match to TRBD1 covers 7 bases. The CDR3 consists of 14 residues. J gave up 10 bases and V 7 bases, and 13 bases lay outside the gene matches. Germline values: CDR1 LNHDA, CDR2 SQIVND (reference sequence). The CDR3 DNA reads as TGTGCCAGTACTCAAGACAGGGCTGGCGGGGAGCAGTTCTTC. This sequence encodes CASTQDRAGGEQFF.

The gene calls are TRBV5-8 and TRBJ1-4; D is undetermined. The germline gives CDR1 SGHTS, CDR2 YDEGEE. Trimming took 6 bases from V and 8 from J, leaving 26 bases between them. This CDR3 is built from 17 residues. CDR3 DNA: TGTGCCAGCATCGACGCCGGCCAGTCACTCAAGCGGGAAAAACTGTTTTTT. As protein: CASIDAGQSLKREKLFF.